Listed below are T cell receptor beta chains from one sample, sequenced in a study of T-cell memory formation after mild COVID-19. One entry per CDR3 protein results from TCRdb running MiXCR on the 5' RACE reads. The table has around 450,000 distinct CDR3 sequences, around 20% seen once. The sequenced sample was PBMCs or a T cell subset sorted from them (not recorded which). The receptors originated from an adult woman who had mild COVID-19 (a few samples of this study predate the infection). Cell type and time point are not known. CDR3s include the opening cysteine and the closing phenylalanine or tryptophan. The D gene is left open where the match is weak. For some rows the clone size is stated as once, few or many, or as a class when expanded; others skip it.

v_gene: TRBV6-1; j_gene: TRBJ2-6; d_gene: -; abundance: -; CDR3aa: CASGGHYSPSGANVLTF; CDR3nt: TGTGCCAGCGGTGGACACTACTCCCCCTCTGGGGCCAACGTCCTGACTTTC
v_gene: TRBV20-1; j_gene: TRBJ1-1; d_gene: -; abundance: -; CDR3aa: CSAGGHPNTEAFF; CDR3nt: TGCAGTGCGGGGGGACATCCGAACACTGAAGCTTTCTTT
v_gene: TRBV6-9; j_gene: TRBJ2-1; d_gene: TRBD2; abundance: -; CDR3aa: CASRTSGGQPYNEQFF; CDR3nt: TGTGCCAGCAGGACTAGCGGGGGTCAACCCTACAATGAGCAGTTCTTC
v_gene: TRBV7-9; j_gene: TRBJ1-6; d_gene: -; abundance: -; CDR3aa: CASSPSMLNSPLHF; CDR3nt: TGTGCCAGCAGCCCCTCCATGCTGAATTCACCCCTCCACTTT
v_gene: TRBV10-3; j_gene: TRBJ2-1; d_gene: TRBD2; abundance: many; CDR3aa: CAISEPRGLAGAKQFF; CDR3nt: TGTGCCATCAGTGAGCCCCGCGGACTAGCGGGAGCGAAGCAGTTCTTC
v_gene: TRBV15; j_gene: TRBJ1-6; d_gene: -; abundance: few; CDR3aa: CATSRVGQPNSPLHF; CDR3nt: TGTGCCACCAGCAGAGTGGGGCAGCCGAATTCACCCCTCCACTTT
v_gene: TRBV5-1; j_gene: TRBJ2-3; d_gene: -; abundance: -; CDR3aa: CASSLGEERYF; CDR3nt: TGCGCCAGCAGCTTGGGGGAAGAAAGGTATTTT
v_gene: TRBV6-4; j_gene: TRBJ1-5; d_gene: -; abundance: few; CDR3aa: CASSPPGTSNQPQHF; CDR3nt: TGTGCCAGCAGCCCCCCCGGGACTAGCAATCAGCCCCAGCATTTT
v_gene: TRBV10-3; j_gene: TRBJ1-2; d_gene: -; abundance: -; CDR3aa: CAISEDSNYGYTF; CDR3nt: TGTGCCATCAGTGAAGACAGTAACTATGGCTACACCTTC
v_gene: TRBV24-1; j_gene: TRBJ1-2; d_gene: TRBD1; abundance: few; CDR3aa: CATSAPSGTGEVNYGYTF; CDR3nt: TGTGCCACCAGTGCACCATCCGGGACAGGGGAAGTTAACTATGGCTACACCTTC
v_gene: TRBV7-2; j_gene: TRBJ1-5; d_gene: -; abundance: many; CDR3aa: CASSLRGDQPQHF; CDR3nt: TGTGCCAGCAGCTTACGGGGGGATCAGCCCCAGCATTTT
v_gene: TRBV18; j_gene: TRBJ1-1; d_gene: TRBD1; abundance: few; CDR3aa: CASSPDRAMNTEAFF; CDR3nt: TGTGCCAGCTCACCAGACAGGGCAATGAACACTGAAGCTTTCTTT
v_gene: TRBV18; j_gene: TRBJ2-5; d_gene: -; abundance: -; CDR3aa: CASSPNREETQYF; CDR3nt: TGTGCCAGCTCACCAAACAGGGAAGAGACCCAGTACTTC
v_gene: TRBV18; j_gene: TRBJ2-3; d_gene: TRBD2; abundance: few; CDR3aa: CASSPLAGWPRGADTQYF; CDR3nt: TGTGCCAGCTCACCACTAGCGGGATGGCCAAGGGGGGCAGATACGCAGTATTTT
v_gene: TRBV4-1; j_gene: TRBJ1-2; d_gene: -; abundance: -; CDR3aa: CASSQELGYGYTF; CDR3nt: TGCGCCAGCAGCCAAGAATTGGGTTATGGCTACACCTTC
v_gene: TRBV29-1; j_gene: TRBJ2-7; d_gene: -; abundance: -; CDR3aa: CSVATRVGTAYEQYF; CDR3nt: TGCAGCGTTGCTACACGCGTCGGGACGGCCTACGAGCAGTACTTC
v_gene: TRBV5-6; j_gene: TRBJ1-2; d_gene: -; abundance: few; CDR3aa: CASSFTPGHYYGYTF; CDR3nt: TGTGCCAGCAGCTTCACCCCGGGACACTACTATGGCTACACCTTC
v_gene: TRBV7-9; j_gene: TRBJ2-5; d_gene: -; abundance: few; CDR3aa: CASSYTWVSETQYF; CDR3nt: TGTGCCAGCAGCTACACATGGGTCTCCGAGACCCAGTACTTC
v_gene: TRBV24-1; j_gene: TRBJ2-1; d_gene: TRBD1; abundance: -; CDR3aa: CATSDPTTGTGSYNEQFF; CDR3nt: TGTGCCACCAGTGACCCCACTACCGGGACAGGGTCCTACAATGAGCAGTTCTTC
v_gene: TRBV11-2; j_gene: TRBJ1-1; d_gene: -; abundance: -; CDR3aa: CASSLDMRVAEAFF; CDR3nt: TGTGCCAGCAGCTTAGACATGAGGGTAGCTGAAGCTTTCTTT
v_gene: TRBV11-3; j_gene: TRBJ2-7; d_gene: -; abundance: -; CDR3aa: CASSLEVDGGPAYEQYF; CDR3nt: TGTGCCAGCAGCTTAGAAGTAGACGGCGGGCCAGCCTACGAGCAGTACTTC
v_gene: TRBV13; j_gene: TRBJ2-4; d_gene: TRBD1; abundance: -; CDR3aa: CASSPPGTAFFQYF; CDR3nt: TGTGCCAGCAGCCCCCCGGGGACAGCATTTTTTCAGTACTTC
v_gene: TRBV29-1; j_gene: TRBJ1-1; d_gene: TRBD1; abundance: many; CDR3aa: CSVLRGVNTEAFF; CDR3nt: TGCAGCGTTCTCAGGGGGGTGAACACTGAAGCTTTCTTT
v_gene: TRBV18; j_gene: TRBJ2-2; d_gene: -; abundance: -; CDR3aa: CASSPLGAPSNTGELFF; CDR3nt: TGTGCCAGCTCACCACTAGGAGCACCCTCGAACACCGGGGAGCTGTTTTTT
v_gene: TRBV20-1; j_gene: TRBJ2-3; d_gene: -; abundance: few; CDR3aa: CSAKRVSDTQYF; CDR3nt: TGCAGTGCTAAGAGGGTATCGGATACGCAGTATTTT
v_gene: TRBV20-1; j_gene: TRBJ2-7; d_gene: TRBD1; abundance: -; CDR3aa: CSAQGVYEQYF; CDR3nt: TGCAGTGCTCAGGGGGTCTACGAGCAGTACTTC
v_gene: TRBV20-1; j_gene: TRBJ2-1; d_gene: -; abundance: few; CDR3aa: CSATRDSQTFNEQFF; CDR3nt: TGCAGTGCTACCCGGGACTCCCAGACGTTTAATGAGCAGTTCTTC
v_gene: TRBV27; j_gene: TRBJ2-7; d_gene: -; abundance: -; CDR3aa: CASSWSRGELSYEQYF; CDR3nt: TGTGCCAGCAGTTGGTCTAGGGGCGAACTCTCCTACGAGCAGTACTTC
v_gene: TRBV24-1; j_gene: TRBJ2-2; d_gene: -; abundance: -; CDR3aa: CATSASSNTGELFF; CDR3nt: TGTGCCACCAGTGCCAGCTCGAACACCGGGGAGCTGTTTTTT
v_gene: TRBV5-1; j_gene: TRBJ2-7; d_gene: -; abundance: -; CDR3aa: CASSTNSATYEQYF; CDR3nt: TGCGCCAGCAGCACAAACTCCGCCACCTACGAGCAGTACTTC
v_gene: TRBV7-3; j_gene: TRBJ1-2; d_gene: -; abundance: -; CDR3aa: CASSSVGGGQEGYTF; CDR3nt: TGTGCCAGCAGCTCCGTCGGTGGGGGGCAGGAGGGCTACACCTTC
v_gene: TRBV7-9; j_gene: TRBJ2-7; d_gene: TRBD2; abundance: -; CDR3aa: CASSFPSGRRYEQYF; CDR3nt: TGTGCCAGCAGCTTCCCGAGCGGGAGACGCTACGAGCAGTACTTC
v_gene: TRBV5-4; j_gene: TRBJ1-3; d_gene: -; abundance: few; CDR3aa: CASSPDTISGNTIYF; CDR3nt: TGTGCCAGCAGTCCTGACACGATCTCTGGAAACACCATATATTTT
v_gene: TRBV30; j_gene: TRBJ1-2; d_gene: -; abundance: -; CDR3aa: CAWSLPGSYGYTF; CDR3nt: TGTGCCTGGAGCTTACCCGGATCCTATGGCTACACCTTC
v_gene: TRBV5-1; j_gene: TRBJ1-1; d_gene: -; abundance: -; CDR3aa: CASSYGPLDSDEAFF; CDR3nt: TGCGCCAGCAGTTATGGCCCATTGGACAGCGACGAAGCTTTCTTT
v_gene: TRBV10-3; j_gene: TRBJ2-3; d_gene: TRBD2; abundance: few; CDR3aa: CATGRRTDTQYF; CDR3nt: TGTGCCACCGGGAGGCGCACAGATACGCAGTATTTT
v_gene: TRBV7-2; j_gene: TRBJ2-5; d_gene: TRBD2; abundance: few; CDR3aa: CASSRGLAGGRETQYF; CDR3nt: TGTGCCAGCAGCCGAGGGCTAGCGGGAGGGCGAGAGACCCAGTACTTC
v_gene: TRBV2; j_gene: TRBJ1-1; d_gene: TRBD1; abundance: -; CDR3aa: CASSEGQGFGNTEAFF; CDR3nt: TGTGCCAGCAGTGAAGGACAGGGGTTTGGGAACACTGAAGCTTTCTTT
v_gene: TRBV5-1; j_gene: TRBJ2-7; d_gene: -; abundance: few; CDR3aa: CASSLDGTLYEQYF; CDR3nt: TGCGCCAGCAGCTTGGACGGCACACTCTACGAGCAGTACTTC
v_gene: TRBV19; j_gene: TRBJ1-4; d_gene: -; abundance: few; CDR3aa: CASSIFSPMKKLFF; CDR3nt: TGTGCCAGTAGTATATTCAGCCCCATGAAAAAACTGTTTTTT
v_gene: TRBV12-3/TRBV12-4; j_gene: TRBJ2-5; d_gene: -; abundance: -; CDR3aa: CASSPIGRKETQYF; CDR3nt: TGTGCCAGCAGTCCCATCGGACGTAAAGAGACCCAGTACTTC
v_gene: TRBV10-1; j_gene: TRBJ1-2; d_gene: TRBD1; abundance: once; CDR3aa: CASSGTGVRYGYTF; CDR3nt: TGCGCCAGCAGTGGGACAGGGGTACGCTATGGCTACACCTTC
v_gene: TRBV12-3/TRBV12-4; j_gene: TRBJ2-5; d_gene: -; abundance: few; CDR3aa: CASSLGGGAGRETQYF; CDR3nt: TGTGCCAGCAGTTTAGGTGGGGGCGCCGGAAGAGAGACCCAGTACTTC
v_gene: TRBV29-1; j_gene: TRBJ1-3; d_gene: -; abundance: -; CDR3aa: CSVEGLSSGNTIYF; CDR3nt: TGCAGCGTTGAAGGGCTTAGCTCTGGAAACACCATATATTTT
v_gene: TRBV7-8; j_gene: TRBJ1-1; d_gene: -; abundance: few; CDR3aa: CASSPPNTEAFF; CDR3nt: TGTGCCAGCAGCCCCCCGAACACTGAAGCTTTCTTT
v_gene: TRBV6-5; j_gene: TRBJ2-5; d_gene: TRBD2; abundance: -; CDR3aa: CASTRLAGKETQYF; CDR3nt: TGTGCCAGCACCCGACTAGCTGGCAAGGAGACCCAGTACTTC
v_gene: TRBV12-3/TRBV12-4; j_gene: TRBJ1-1; d_gene: -; abundance: -; CDR3aa: CASSVTGPPEAFF; CDR3nt: TGTGCCAGCAGCGTTACAGGCCCACCTGAAGCTTTCTTT
v_gene: TRBV6-5; j_gene: TRBJ1-6; d_gene: TRBD1; abundance: -; CDR3aa: CASSWGTENSPLHF; CDR3nt: TGTGCCAGCAGTTGGGGGACAGAGAATTCACCCCTCCACTTT
v_gene: TRBV5-1; j_gene: TRBJ2-1; d_gene: -; abundance: many; CDR3aa: CASSIQGSSYNEQFF; CDR3nt: TGCGCCAGCAGCATTCAAGGGAGCTCCTACAATGAGCAGTTCTTC
v_gene: TRBV6-2/TRBV6-3; j_gene: TRBJ2-7; d_gene: TRBD2; abundance: -; CDR3aa: CASSALAGGRGEQYF; CDR3nt: TGTGCCAGCAGTGCCCTAGCGGGGGGCCGGGGCGAGCAGTACTTC
v_gene: TRBV4-2; j_gene: TRBJ2-7; d_gene: TRBD2; abundance: few; CDR3aa: CASSQDTGGRYYEQYF; CDR3nt: TGTGCCAGCAGCCAAGATACGGGAGGGAGGTACTACGAGCAGTACTTC
v_gene: TRBV12-3/TRBV12-4; j_gene: TRBJ2-3; d_gene: -; abundance: -; CDR3aa: CASSLAVGGRTDTQYF; CDR3nt: TGTGCCAGCAGTTTAGCGGTCGGGGGCCGCACAGATACGCAGTATTTT
v_gene: TRBV5-1; j_gene: TRBJ1-6; d_gene: -; abundance: -; CDR3aa: CASSLGPAGANHF; CDR3nt: TGCGCCAGCAGCTTGGGACCGGCGGGGGCGAACCACTTT
v_gene: TRBV7-3; j_gene: TRBJ2-7; d_gene: TRBD1; abundance: few; CDR3aa: CASSSGGDEQYF; CDR3nt: TGTGCCAGCAGCTCAGGGGGTGACGAGCAGTACTTC
v_gene: TRBV6-5; j_gene: TRBJ2-7; d_gene: TRBD1; abundance: few; CDR3aa: CASSYPGTGIYEQYF; CDR3nt: TGTGCCAGCAGTTACCCCGGGACAGGGATTTACGAGCAGTACTTC
v_gene: TRBV20-1; j_gene: TRBJ2-7; d_gene: -; abundance: -; CDR3aa: CSASEGTDRYEQYF; CDR3nt: TGCAGTGCTAGCGAGGGTACAGATCGCTACGAGCAGTACTTC